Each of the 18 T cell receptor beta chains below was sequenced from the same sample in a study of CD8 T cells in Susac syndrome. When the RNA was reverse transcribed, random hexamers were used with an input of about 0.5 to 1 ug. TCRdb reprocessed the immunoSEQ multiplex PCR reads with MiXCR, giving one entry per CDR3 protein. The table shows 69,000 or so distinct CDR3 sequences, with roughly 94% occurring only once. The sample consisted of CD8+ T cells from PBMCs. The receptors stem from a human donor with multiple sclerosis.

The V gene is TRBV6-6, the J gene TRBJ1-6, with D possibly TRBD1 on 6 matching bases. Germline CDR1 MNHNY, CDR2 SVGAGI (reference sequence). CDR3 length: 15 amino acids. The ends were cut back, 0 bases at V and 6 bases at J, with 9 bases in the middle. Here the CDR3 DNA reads TGTGCCAGCAGTTACTCGGCAGGGGTTAATTCACCCCTCCACTTT. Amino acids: CASSYSAGVNSPLHF.

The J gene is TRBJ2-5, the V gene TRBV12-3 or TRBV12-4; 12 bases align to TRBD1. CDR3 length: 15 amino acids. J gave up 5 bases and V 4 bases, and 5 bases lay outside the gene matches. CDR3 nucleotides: TGTGCCAGCAGTTCCGGGACAGGGGGCTGGGAGACCCAGTACTTC. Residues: CASSSGTGGWETQYF.

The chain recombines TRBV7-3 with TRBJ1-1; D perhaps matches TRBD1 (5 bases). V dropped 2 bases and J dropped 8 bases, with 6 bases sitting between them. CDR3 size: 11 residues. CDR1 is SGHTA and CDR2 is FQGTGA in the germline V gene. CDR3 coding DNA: TGTGCCAGCAGCTTAGGGGGGGAAGCTTTCTTT. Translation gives CASSLGGEAFF. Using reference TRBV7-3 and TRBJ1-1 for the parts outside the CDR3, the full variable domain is GAGVSQTPSNKVTEKGKYVELRCDPISGHTALYWYRQSLGQGPEFLIYFQGTGAADDSGLPNDRFFAVRPEGSVSTLKIQRTERGDSAVYLCASSLGGEAFFGQGTRLTVV.

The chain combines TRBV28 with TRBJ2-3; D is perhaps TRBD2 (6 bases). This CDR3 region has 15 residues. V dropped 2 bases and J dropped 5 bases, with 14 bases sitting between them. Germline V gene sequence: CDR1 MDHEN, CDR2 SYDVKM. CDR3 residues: CASSLGGLLGDTQYF. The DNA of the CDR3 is TGTGCCAGCAGTTTAGGGGGGTTGTTAGGAGATACGCAGTATTTT.

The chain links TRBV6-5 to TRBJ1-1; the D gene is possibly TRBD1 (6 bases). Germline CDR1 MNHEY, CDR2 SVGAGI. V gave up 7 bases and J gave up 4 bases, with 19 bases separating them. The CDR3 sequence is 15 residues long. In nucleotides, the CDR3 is TGTGCCAGCACCGAGACGGGGGGCGGTGGCACTGAAGCTTTCTTT. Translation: CASTETGGGGTEAFF.

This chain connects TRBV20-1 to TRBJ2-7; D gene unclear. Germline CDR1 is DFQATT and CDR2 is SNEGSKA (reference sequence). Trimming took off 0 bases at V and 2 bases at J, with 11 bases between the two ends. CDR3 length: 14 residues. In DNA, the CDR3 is TGCAGTGCTAGAGATATTGGGGTAGCCTACGAGCAGTACTTC. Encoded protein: CSARDIGVAYEQYF.

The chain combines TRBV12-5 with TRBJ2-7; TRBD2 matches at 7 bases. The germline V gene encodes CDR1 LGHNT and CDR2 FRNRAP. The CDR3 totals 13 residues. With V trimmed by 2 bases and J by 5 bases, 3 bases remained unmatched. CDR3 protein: CASGLTTSNEQYF. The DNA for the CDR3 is TGTGCTAGTGGTTTGACGACTAGCAACGAGCAGTACTTC.

The CDR3: CSVSLTNEKLFF. Here the CDR3 DNA reads TGCAGCGTTTCTCTGACTAATGAAAAACTGTTTTTT. This chain joins TRBV29-1 and TRBJ1-4, with no clear D. Trimming cost V 5 bases and J 2 bases, with 6 bases left between them. The CDR3 is 12 amino acids. Germline CDR1 reads SQVTM; CDR2 reads ANQGSEA.

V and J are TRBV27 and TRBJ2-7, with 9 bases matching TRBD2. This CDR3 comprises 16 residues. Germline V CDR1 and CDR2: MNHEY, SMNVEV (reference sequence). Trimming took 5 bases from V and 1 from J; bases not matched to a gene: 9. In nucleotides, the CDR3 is TGTGCCAGCAGTCTCGAAAGCGGGGGGATTTCCTACGAGCAGTACTTC. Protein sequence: CASSLESGGISYEQYF.

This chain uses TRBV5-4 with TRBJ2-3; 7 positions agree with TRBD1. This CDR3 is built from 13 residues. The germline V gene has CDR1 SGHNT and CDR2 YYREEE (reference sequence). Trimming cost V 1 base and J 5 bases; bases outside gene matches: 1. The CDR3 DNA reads TGTGCCAGCAGCTTGTACAGGGGAGATACGCAGTATTTT. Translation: CASSLYRGDTQYF.

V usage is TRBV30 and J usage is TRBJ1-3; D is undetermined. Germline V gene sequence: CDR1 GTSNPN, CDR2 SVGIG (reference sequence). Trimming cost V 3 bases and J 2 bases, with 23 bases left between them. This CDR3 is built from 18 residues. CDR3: CAWSDDTDLARPGNTIYF. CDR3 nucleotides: TGTGCCTGGAGCGACGACACTGATCTAGCTCGCCCTGGAAACACCATATATTTT. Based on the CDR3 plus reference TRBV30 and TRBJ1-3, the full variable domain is SQTIHQWPATLVQPVGSPLSLECTVEGTSNPNLYWYRQAAGRGLQLLFYSVGIGQISSEVPQNLSASRPQDRQFILSSKKLLLSDSGFYLCAWSDDTDLARPGNTIYFGEGSWLTVV.

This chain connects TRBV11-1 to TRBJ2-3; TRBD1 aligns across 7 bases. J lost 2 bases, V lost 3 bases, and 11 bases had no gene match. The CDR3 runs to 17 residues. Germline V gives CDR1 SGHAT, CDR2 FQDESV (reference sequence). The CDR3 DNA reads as TGTGCCAGCAGCTTCAACAAGCGGACAGGAGACACAGATACGCAGTATTTT. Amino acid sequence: CASSFNKRTGDTDTQYF.

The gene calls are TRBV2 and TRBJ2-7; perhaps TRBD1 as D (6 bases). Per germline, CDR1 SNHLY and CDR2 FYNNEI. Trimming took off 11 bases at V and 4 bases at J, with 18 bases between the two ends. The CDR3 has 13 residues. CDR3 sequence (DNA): TGTGCCCTCAGGGTAGGACAGTTTTACGAGCAGTACTTC. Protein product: CALRVGQFYEQYF.

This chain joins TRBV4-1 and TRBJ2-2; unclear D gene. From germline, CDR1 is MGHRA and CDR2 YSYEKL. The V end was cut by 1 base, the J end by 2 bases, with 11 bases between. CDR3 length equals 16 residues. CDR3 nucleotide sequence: TGCGCCAGCAGCCAAGCAATACAGCTCAACACCGGGGAGCTGTTTTTT. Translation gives CASSQAIQLNTGELFF.

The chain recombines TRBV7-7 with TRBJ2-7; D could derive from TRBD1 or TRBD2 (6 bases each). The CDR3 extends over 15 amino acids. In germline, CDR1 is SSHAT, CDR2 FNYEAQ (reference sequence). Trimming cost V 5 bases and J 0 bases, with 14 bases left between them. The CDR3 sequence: CASSRGAGVSYEQYF. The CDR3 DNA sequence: TGTGCCAGCAGCCGCGGGGCAGGGGTCTCCTACGAGCAGTACTTC.

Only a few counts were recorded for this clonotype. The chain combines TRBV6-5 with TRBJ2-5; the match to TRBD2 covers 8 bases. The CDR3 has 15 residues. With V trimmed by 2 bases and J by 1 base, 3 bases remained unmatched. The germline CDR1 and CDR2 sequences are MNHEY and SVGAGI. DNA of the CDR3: TGTGCCAGCAGTTACGGCAGCGGGAGCCAAGAGACCCAGTACTTC. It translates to CASSYGSGSQETQYF.

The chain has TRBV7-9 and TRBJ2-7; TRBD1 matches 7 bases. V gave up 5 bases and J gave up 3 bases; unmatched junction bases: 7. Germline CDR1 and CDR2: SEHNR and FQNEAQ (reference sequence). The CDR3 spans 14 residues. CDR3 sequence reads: CASSKGDRLYEQYF. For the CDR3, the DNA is TGTGCCAGCAGCAAAGGGGACAGACTCTACGAGCAGTACTTC.

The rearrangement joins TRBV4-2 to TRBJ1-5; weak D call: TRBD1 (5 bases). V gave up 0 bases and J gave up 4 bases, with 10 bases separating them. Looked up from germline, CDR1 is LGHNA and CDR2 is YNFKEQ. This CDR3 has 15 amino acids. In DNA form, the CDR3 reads TGTGCCAGCAGCCAAGATTTAGGGGTGAATCAGCCCCAGCATTTT. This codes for CASSQDLGVNQPQHF.